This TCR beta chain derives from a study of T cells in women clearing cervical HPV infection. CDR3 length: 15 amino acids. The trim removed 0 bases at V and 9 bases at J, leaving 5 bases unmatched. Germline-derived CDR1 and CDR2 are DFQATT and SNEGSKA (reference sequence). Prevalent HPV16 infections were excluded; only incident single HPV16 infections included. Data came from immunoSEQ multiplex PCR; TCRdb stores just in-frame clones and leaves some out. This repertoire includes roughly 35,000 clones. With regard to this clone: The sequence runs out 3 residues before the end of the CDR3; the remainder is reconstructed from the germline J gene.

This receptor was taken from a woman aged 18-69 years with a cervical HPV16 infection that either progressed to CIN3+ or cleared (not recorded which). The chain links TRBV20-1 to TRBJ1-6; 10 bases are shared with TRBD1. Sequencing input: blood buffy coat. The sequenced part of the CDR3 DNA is TGCAGTGCTAGAGATGAGGGACAGGGGCGTTCACCC. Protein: CSARDEGQGRSP. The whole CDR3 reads CSARDEGQGRSPLHF.